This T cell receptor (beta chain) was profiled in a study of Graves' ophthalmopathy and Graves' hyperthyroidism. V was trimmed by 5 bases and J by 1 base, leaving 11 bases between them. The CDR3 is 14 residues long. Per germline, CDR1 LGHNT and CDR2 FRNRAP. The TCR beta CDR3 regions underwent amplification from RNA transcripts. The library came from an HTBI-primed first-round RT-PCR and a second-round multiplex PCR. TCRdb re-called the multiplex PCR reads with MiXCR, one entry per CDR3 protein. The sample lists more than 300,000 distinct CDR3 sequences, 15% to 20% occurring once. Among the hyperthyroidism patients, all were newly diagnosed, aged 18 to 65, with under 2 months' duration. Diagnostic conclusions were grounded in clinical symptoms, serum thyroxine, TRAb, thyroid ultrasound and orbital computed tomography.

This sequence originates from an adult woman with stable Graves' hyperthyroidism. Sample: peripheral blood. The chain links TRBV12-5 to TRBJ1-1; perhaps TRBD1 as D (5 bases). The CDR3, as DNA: TGTGCTAGTGGTCCTGGTCAGGGGAACACTGAAGCTTTCTTT. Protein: CASGPGQGNTEAFF. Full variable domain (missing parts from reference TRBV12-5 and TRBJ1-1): DARVTQTPRHKVTEMGQEVTMRCQPILGHNTVFWYRQTMMQGLELLAYFRNRAPLDDSGMPKDRFSAEMPDATLATLKIQPSEPRDSAVYFCASGPGQGNTEAFFGQGTRLTVV.